The present TCR beta chain was sequenced within a study of Graves' ophthalmopathy and Graves' hyperthyroidism. Beta-chain TCR CDR3 regions were amplified from RNA transcripts. HTBI primers served in a first-round RT-PCR, which a second-round multiplex PCR followed. TCRdb called the multiplex PCR reads again in MiXCR, with one record for every CDR3 protein. Among 500,000 to 700,000 distinct CDR3 sequences listed, under 45% were seen once. This clonotype has only a few counts. Its antigen is unknown. Whole-study results and caveats: Blood shared most expanded thyroid clonotypes above 0.001 frequency.

Sequencing used peripheral blood or thyroid tissue (not recorded which). The clonotype comes from an adult man with Graves' hyperthyroidism.

This CDR3 is CASSPSGQLETQYF. CDR3 in DNA: TGTGCCAGCAGCCCGTCGGGGCAGTTAGAGACCCAGTACTTC. The V call is TRBV7-9, the J call TRBJ2-5, with D possibly being TRBD1 or TRBD2 (5 bases each). V was pared by 5 bases and J by 4 bases, with 14 bases between. The CDR3 is 14 amino acids. Germline CDR1 reads SEHNR; CDR2 reads FQNEAQ (reference sequence).